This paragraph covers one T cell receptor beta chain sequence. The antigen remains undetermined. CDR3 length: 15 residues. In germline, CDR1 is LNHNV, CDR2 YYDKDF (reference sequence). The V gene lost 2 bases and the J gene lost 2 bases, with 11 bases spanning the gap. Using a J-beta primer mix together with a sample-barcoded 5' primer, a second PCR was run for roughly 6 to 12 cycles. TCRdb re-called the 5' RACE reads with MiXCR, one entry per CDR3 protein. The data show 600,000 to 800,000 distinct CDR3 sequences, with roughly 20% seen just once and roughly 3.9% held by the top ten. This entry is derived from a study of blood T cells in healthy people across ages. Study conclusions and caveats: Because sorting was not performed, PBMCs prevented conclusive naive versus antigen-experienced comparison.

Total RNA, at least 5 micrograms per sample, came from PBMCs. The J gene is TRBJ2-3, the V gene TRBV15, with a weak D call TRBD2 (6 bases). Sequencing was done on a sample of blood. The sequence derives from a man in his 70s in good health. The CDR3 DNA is TGTGCCACCAGCAGACAGCGGGCCAACACAGATACGCAGTATTTT. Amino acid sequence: CATSRQRANTDTQYF. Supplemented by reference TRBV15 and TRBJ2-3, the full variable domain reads DAMVIQNPRYQVTQFGKPVTLSCSQTLNHNVMYWYQQKSSQAPKLLFHYYDKDFNNEADTPDNFQSRRPNTSFCFLDIRSPGLGDTAMYLCATSRQRANTDTQYFGPGTRLTVL.